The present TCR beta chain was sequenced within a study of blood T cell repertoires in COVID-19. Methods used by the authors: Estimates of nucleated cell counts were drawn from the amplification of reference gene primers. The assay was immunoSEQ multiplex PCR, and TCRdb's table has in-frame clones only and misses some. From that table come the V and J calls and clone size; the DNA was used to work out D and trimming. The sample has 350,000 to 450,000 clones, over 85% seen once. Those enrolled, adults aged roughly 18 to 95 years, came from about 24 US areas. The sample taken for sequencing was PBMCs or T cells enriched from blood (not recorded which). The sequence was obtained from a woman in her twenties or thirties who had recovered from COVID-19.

The CDR3 reads CATSDPLVGGTGELFF. The DNA for the CDR3 is TGTGCCACCAGTGATCCACTAGTAGGAGGCACCGGGGAGCTGTTTTTT. V gene TRBV24-1 combines with J gene TRBJ2-2; possible D gene TRBD2, 5 bases. Germline loops: CDR1 KGHDR, CDR2 SFDVKD. The CDR3 has 16 amino acids. Trimming took 3 bases from V and 4 from J, leaving 14 bases between them.